This T cell receptor beta chain is drawn from a study of shared clonotypes between healthy human individuals. Profiled with immunoSEQ multiplex PCR; TCRdb holds only in-frame clones, not every one. The sample records 800,000 or so clones, 96% being singletons. Naive CD8 cells comprised CD45RO-negative, CCR7-positively selected cells, excluding terminally differentiated effector memory CD45RA+ cells. This clone showed up just once. Germline V gene sequence: CDR1 SGDLS, CDR2 YYNGEE. The V and J ends lost 7 bases and 0 bases respectively, with 10 bases between them. There are 13 residues in the CDR3. The chain links TRBV9 to TRBJ1-2; the D gene is possibly TRBD1 (5 bases). This TCR was sampled from a man under 40 in good health. The sequencing sample was made of naive CD8+ T cells sorted from blood. CDR3 sequence (DNA): TGTGCCAGCCGCGGACATCCTAACTATGGCTACACCTTC. As protein: CASRGHPNYGYTF.